A single T cell receptor (beta chain) is shown here with its context. This entry comes from a study of T cells in tuberculosis. Trimming pared 4 bases from V and 1 base from J, leaving 7 bases between. The germline V gene has CDR1 SGHTA and CDR2 FQGTGA. The CDR3 is 13 amino acids. The sample's time point: new active TB diagnosis, blood taken before or within 7 days of starting treatment. Profiling relied on immunoSEQ multiplex PCR, and the TCRdb table lists in-frame clones only, not all of them. Of about 34,000 clones listed, 93% were seen once; the top ten hold 9.5% to 12%. Sequenced material: PBMCs, taken at tuberculosis diagnosis. The receptor was derived from an adult with tuberculosis. V and J are TRBV7-3 and TRBJ1-1; tentatively, D is TRBD1 (5 bases). In DNA, the CDR3 is TGTGCCAGCAGCTCCACAGGGAACACTGAAGCTTTCTTT. Amino acid sequence: CASSSTGNTEAFF.